The clone carrying this T cell receptor (beta chain) was counted only a few times. CDR1 and CDR2 from the germline V gene are LGHDT and YNNKEL (reference sequence). The CDR3 spans 16 residues. Trimming removed 4 bases at V and 2 bases at J, with 17 bases between. It was with unique molecular identifiers that the TCRbeta library was prepared. TCRdb reprocessed the PCR reads via MiXCR and lists one record per CDR3 protein. The sample carries about 610,000 distinct CDR3 sequences, 10% recorded once. The record originates from a study of T-cell reconstitution after alpha-beta-depleted transplantation in children.

The chain is built from TRBV3-1 and TRBJ1-1; unclear D gene. Sample: PBMCs from the stem cell graft donor, taken from the stem cell graft. The TCR comes from a human donor who donated a stem cell graft to a child with acute myeloid leukemia. This CDR3 reads CASSRETAFLNTEAFF. In DNA, the CDR3 is TGTGCCAGCAGCCGAGAGACCGCGTTCCTTAACACTGAAGCTTTCTTT.